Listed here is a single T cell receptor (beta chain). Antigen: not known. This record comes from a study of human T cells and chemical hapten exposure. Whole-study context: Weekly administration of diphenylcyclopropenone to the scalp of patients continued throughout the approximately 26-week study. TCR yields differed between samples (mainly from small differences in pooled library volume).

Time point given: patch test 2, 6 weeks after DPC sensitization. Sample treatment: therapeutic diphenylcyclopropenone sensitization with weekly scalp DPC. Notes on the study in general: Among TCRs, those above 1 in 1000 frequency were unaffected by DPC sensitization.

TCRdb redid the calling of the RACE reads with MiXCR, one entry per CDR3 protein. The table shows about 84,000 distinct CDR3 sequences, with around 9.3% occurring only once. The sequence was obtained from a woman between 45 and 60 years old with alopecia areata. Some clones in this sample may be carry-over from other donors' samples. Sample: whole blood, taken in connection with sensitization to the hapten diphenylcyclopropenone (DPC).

The CDR3 is CASSLAPHYGYTF. The DNA of the CDR3 is TGTGCCAGCAGCTTAGCGCCTCACTATGGCTACACCTTC. The J gene is TRBJ1-2, the V gene TRBV7-2; D uncertain. V shed 0 bases and J shed 3 bases, with 5 bases lying between them. CDR3 length: 13 amino acids. Germline V lookup: CDR1 SGHTA, CDR2 FQGNSA. The whole variable domain, remainder taken from reference TRBV7-2 and TRBJ1-2, is GAGVSQSPSNKVTEKGKDVELRCDPISGHTALYWYRQSLGQGLEFLIYFQGNSAPDKSGLPSDRFSAERTGGSVSTLTIQRTQQEDSAVYLCASSLAPHYGYTFGSGTRLTVV.